The 22 T cell receptor beta chains below come from one sample, sequenced in a study of blood T cell repertoires in COVID-19. Libraries were prepared by immunoSEQ multiplex PCR; TCRdb keeps only in-frame clonotypes and omits some of them. The sample shows some 220,000 clones, 70% to 90% of them seen only once. The sample comprised peripheral blood. These receptors originate from a human donor in a cohort sampled during active COVID-19.

This clone was observed a few times. Germline is not matched at one junction end, which may reflect a read error. The V and J genes are TRBV29-1 and TRBJ2-2; 7 bases are a match to TRBD1. CDR1 SQVTM and CDR2 ANQGSEA come from the germline V gene. This CDR3 region has 15 residues. CDR3 DNA sequence: TGCAGCGTGGAAGACAGGGTAATATCGACCGGGGAGCTGTTTTTT. This gives the protein CSVEDRVISTGELFF.

The chain uses TRBV7-9 and TRBJ2-7, with 8 bases matching TRBD1. Germline V gene data show CDR1 as SEHNR and CDR2 as FQNEAQ (reference sequence). This CDR3 spans 14 amino acids. J was trimmed by 4 bases and V by 0 bases; bases with no gene match: 2. CDR3 coding DNA: TGTGCCAGCAGCTTAGCAGGACAGGGATACGAGCAGTACTTC. It translates to CASSLAGQGYEQYF.

The chain is built from TRBV5-6 and TRBJ2-2, with D maybe TRBD2 (5 bases). CDR1 is SGHDT and CDR2 is YYEEEE in the germline V gene. The length of the CDR3 is 16 residues. V gave up 4 bases and J gave up 5 bases, with 18 bases separating them. CDR3 DNA sequence: TGTGCCAGCAGCGCGCCGGGATTCGTAGGGACCGGGGAGCTGTTTTTT. Translated, it gives CASSAPGFVGTGELFF.

The V and J genes are TRBV25-1 and TRBJ2-5; perhaps TRBD2 as D (5 bases). Between the trimmed V and J ends, which lost 4 bases and 2 bases, there was a span of 8 bases. The CDR3 sequence is 13 residues long. Germline CDR1 MGHDK, CDR2 SYGVNS. This CDR3 is CASSGTFQETQYF. DNA of the CDR3: TGTGCCAGCAGTGGGACTTTTCAAGAGACCCAGTACTTC. Drawing the rest from reference TRBV25-1 and TRBJ2-5, the complete variable domain is EADIYQTPRYLVIGTGKKITLECSQTMGHDKMYWYQQDPGMELHLIHYSYGVNSTEKGDLSSESTVSRIRTEHFPLTLESARPSHTSQYLCASSGTFQETQYFGPGTRLLVL.

This chain connects TRBV18 to TRBJ1-5; no reliable D call. V was cut by 4 bases and J by 1 base, with 8 bases left in between. The CDR3 spans 14 residues. Per the germline V gene, CDR1 is KGHSH and CDR2 is LQKENI. The CDR3 coding sequence is TGTGCCAGCTCACGAAGGGAGAGCAATCAGCCCCAGCATTTT. Its translation: CASSRRESNQPQHF.

This clone has just a few counts. This chain links TRBV6-2 or TRBV6-3 with TRBJ1-4; D not certain. Germline lookup yields CDR1 MNHEY and CDR2 SVGEGT. The CDR3 length is 15 residues. Deletions cut 6 bases from V and 0 bases from J, with 11 bases between. This chain's CDR3 is CASSDNSATNEKLFF. CDR3 nucleotides: TGTGCCAGCAGCGACAACAGTGCAACTAATGAAAAACTGTTTTTT.

The chain has TRBV13 and TRBJ2-7; no firm D call. Germline CDR1 reads PRHDT; CDR2 reads FYEKMQ (reference sequence). CDR3 size: 14 residues. V dropped 5 bases and J dropped 3 bases, with 14 bases sitting between them. CDR3 sequence (DNA): TGTGCCAGCAGCCCTCCCGAGGAGCGCTACGAGCAGTACTTC. It is translated as CASSPPEERYEQYF.

The V and J genes are TRBV7-2 and TRBJ2-6; D might be TRBD2 (6 bases). Trimming cost V 0 bases and J 1 base, with 10 bases left between them. This CDR3 spans 17 amino acids. CDR1 SGHTA and CDR2 FQGNSA come from the germline V gene. The CDR3: CASSLAGAGSGANVLTF. Here the CDR3 DNA reads TGTGCCAGCAGCTTAGCAGGGGCGGGGTCTGGGGCCAACGTCCTGACTTTC.

The V and J genes are TRBV5-1 and TRBJ2-1; 10 bases map to TRBD2. The germline gives CDR1 SGHRS, CDR2 YFSETQ. With 0 bases clipped from V and 5 bases from J, the junction kept 2 bases outside the gene matches. This CDR3 has 15 residues. The CDR3 bases are TGCGCCAGCAGCTTGGAGAGCGGGAGGGACAATGAGCAGTTCTTC. Translated, it gives CASSLESGRDNEQFF.

This rearrangement joins TRBV2 to TRBJ1-5, with D possibly being TRBD1 (6 bases). There are 14 residues in the CDR3. From germline, CDR1 is SNHLY and CDR2 FYNNEI. V shed 9 bases and J shed 0 bases, with 12 bases lying between them. The CDR3 protein is CASSDSNSNQPQHF. DNA of the CDR3: TGTGCCAGTTCGGACAGTAATAGCAATCAGCCCCAGCATTTT.

This chain links TRBV3-1 (or the pseudogene TRBV3-2) with TRBJ1-6; tentative D call: TRBD1 (5 bases). V lost 3 bases to trimming and J lost 7 bases, with 13 bases between them. This CDR3 has 15 amino acids. Germline CDR1 reads LGHDT; CDR2 reads YNNKEL (reference sequence). The CDR3 DNA is TGTGCCAGCAGCCAGGGGGGGGGATACAATTCACCCCTCCACTTT. It encodes CASSQGGGYNSPLHF.

The V call is TRBV6-1, the J call TRBJ2-1, with 9 nucleotides matching TRBD2. V trimming: 2 bases; J trimming: 3 bases; junction bases outside the gene matches: 8. Germline assignment: CDR1 MNHNS and CDR2 SASEGT. The CDR3 has 17 amino acids. The CDR3 sequence: CASSELVRTSVYNEQFF. CDR3 coding DNA: TGTGCCAGCAGTGAATTAGTCAGGACTAGCGTCTACAATGAGCAGTTCTTC.

The chain employs TRBV5-1 and TRBJ1-1; maybe TRBD1 (6 bases). Germline V gene lookup returns CDR1 SGHRS and CDR2 YFSETQ. The CDR3 covers 15 residues. V dropped 4 bases and J dropped 3 bases, with 16 bases sitting between them. CDR3 amino acids: CASSTQGFGYTEAFF. For the CDR3, the DNA is TGCGCCAGCAGCACACAGGGTTTCGGGTACACTGAAGCTTTCTTT.

This clone was seen a single time. V gene TRBV5-1 combines with J gene TRBJ2-2, with 9 bases identical to TRBD1. This CDR3 has 15 residues. Trimming took 0 bases from V and 9 from J; bases not matched to a gene: 6. The germline CDR1 and CDR2 sequences are SGHRS and YFSETQ. The CDR3, as DNA: TGCGCCAGCAGCTTGGAAGGGACAGGGCACCGGGAGCTGTTTTTT. It yields the protein CASSLEGTGHRELFF.

CDR3 coding DNA: TGTGCCAGCAGCTTAACGGCGGGGCATGAAGAGACCCAGTACTTC. As protein: CASSLTAGHEETQYF. The chain is built from TRBV5-6 and TRBJ2-5, with D possibly TRBD2 on 6 matching bases. The CDR3 spans 15 residues. CDR1 and CDR2 (germline): SGHDT, YYEEEE. The ends were cut back, 2 bases at V and 3 bases at J, with 14 bases in the middle.

The chain links TRBV21-1 to TRBJ2-7; the table's D gene call, TRBD2, was not cross checked with the DNA. TRBV21-1 is assigned pseudogene status. The CDR3 has 16 amino acids. The chain's CDR3 is CASSITRGSIVYEQYF. The CDR3 coding sequence is TGTGCCAGCAGCATAACCCGCGGGAGCATCGTGTACGAGCAGTACTTC.

The chain carries TRBV19 and TRBJ2-5; 10 bases align to TRBD2. V lost 5 bases and J lost 2; bases outside the gene matches: 8. The germline gives CDR1 LNHDA, CDR2 SQIVND (reference sequence). This CDR3 is built from 16 residues. DNA of the CDR3: TGTGCCAGTAGTGCCCGACTAGCGGGCCAACAAGAGACCCAGTACTTC. Amino acid sequence: CASSARLAGQQETQYF. Based on the CDR3 plus reference TRBV19 and TRBJ2-5, the full variable domain is DGGITQSPKYLFRKEGQNVTLSCEQNLNHDAMYWYRQDPGQGLRLIYYSQIVNDFQKGDIAEGYSVSREKKESFPLTVTSAQKNPTAFYLCASSARLAGQQETQYFGPGTRLLVL.

The CDR3 region is CASRRDNYNEQFF. The CDR3 DNA reads TGTGCCAGCAGACGGGACAATTACAATGAGCAGTTCTTC. V gene TRBV6-5 combines with J gene TRBJ2-1; a weak D match, TRBD1 (6 bases). The germline V gene encodes CDR1 MNHEY and CDR2 SVGAGI. Trimming cost V 6 bases and J 4 bases, with 10 bases left between them. The CDR3 extends over 13 amino acids.

The V and J genes are TRBV9 and TRBJ1-2, with TRBD1 as a possible D gene (5 bases). V shed 6 bases and J shed 7 bases, with 25 bases lying between them. There are 16 residues in the CDR3. CDR1 is SGDLS, CDR2 YYNGEE, per germline. CDR3 nucleotides: TGTGCCAGCACCCGAATAGGAAAGCCCATTACAGGTGGCTACACCTTC. It is translated as CASTRIGKPITGGYTF. The full variable domain, completed using reference TRBV9 and TRBJ1-2, is DSGVTQTPKHLITATGQRVTLRCSPRSGDLSVYWYQQSLDQGLQFLIQYYNGEERAKGNILERFSAQQFPDLHSELNLSSLELGDSALYFCASTRIGKPITGGYTFGSGTRLTVV.

This clone was observed a handful of times. This chain links TRBV6-5 with TRBJ1-2, with D unresolved. The CDR3 extends over 13 amino acids. In germline, CDR1 is MNHEY, CDR2 SVGAGI. The germline V and J ends were trimmed by 6 bases and 7 bases, with 15 bases remaining between them. The CDR3 DNA is TGTGCCAGCAGGAGGCCCGATTCGGGTGGCTACACCTTC. Protein: CASRRPDSGGYTF.

CDR3 sequence reads: CATSDLSGRAIYEQFF. The DNA for the CDR3 is TGTGCCACCAGTGATTTGTCCGGGAGGGCGATTTATGAGCAGTTCTTC. The chain joins TRBV24-1 to TRBJ2-1; 8 nucleotides agree with TRBD2. From germline, CDR1 is KGHDR and CDR2 SFDVKD. The CDR3 spans 16 residues. Trimming removed 0 bases from V and 8 bases from J; junction bases left unmatched: 8.

The V gene is TRBV6-5, the J gene TRBJ2-1; tentatively, D is TRBD1 (6 bases). The CDR3 runs 12 residues. Trimming left V 5 bases short and J 10 bases short, with 12 bases between. Germline values: CDR1 MNHEY, CDR2 SVGAGI. CDR3 coding DNA: TGTGCCAGCAGTCTCTCGCAGGGGGAGCAGTTCTTC. It specifies CASSLSQGEQFF.